Sequencing of this T cell receptor beta chain was carried out in a study of blood T cells in healthy people across ages. This clonotype has only a few counts. The antigen is undetermined. Sample donors were healthy Caucasian individuals that came from Russia, aged roughly 6 to 95. General study points: Possibly confounding the expanded clonotype changes was the fact that donor CMV status was unknown.

Next came a second PCR, run for about 7 to 11 cycles, which used a sample-barcoded 5' primer along with a J-beta primer mix. TCRdb re-analysed the 5' RACE reads in MiXCR, keeping a single row per CDR3 protein. The table shows a few hundred thousand distinct CDR3 sequences, with about a quarter occurring only once. Germline values: CDR1 SQVTM, CDR2 ANQGSEA. The CDR3 extends over 13 amino acids. V was pared by 5 bases and J by 4 bases, with 14 bases between. These data are also associated with another study on T cells of mothers and their children. This second study notes: When mothers and children were related, their normalized repertoire overlap, which was always slightly higher, did not differ significantly from that of unrelated pairs.

The sequencing sample was made of blood. This chain uses TRBV29-1 with TRBJ2-5; D ambiguous. This clonotype was obtained from a boy aged 2 to 10 in good health. The DNA of the CDR3 is TGCAGCGTTCGGCGGCTTCTGGGAGAGACCCAGTACTTC. It specifies CSVRRLLGETQYF.